These T cell receptor beta chains were read from a single sample in a study of shared clonotypes between healthy human individuals. Sequencing used immunoSEQ multiplex PCR; TCRdb keeps in-frame clones, though not all of them. The table records fewer than 1.8 million clones, 98% of them present only once. The sequenced material came from naive CD4+ T cells sorted from blood. These receptors all come from a man between 25 and 39 years old in good health. Each CDR3 is given with its conserved first and last residue. A D gene is named only where the DNA matches it firmly. Only part of the rows carry a size: once, few, many, or a class if the clone is expanded.

D,J,V,size,DNA,CDR3
TRBD2,TRBJ2-7,TRBV5-1,NA,TGCGCCAGCAGCTGGGGACTAAAGAGCTCCTACGAGCAGTACTTC,CASSWGLKSSYEQYF
NA,TRBJ1-2,TRBV18,once,TGTGCCAGCTCACTTCCGGGACACCCGGGGGGCTACACCTTC,CASSLPGHPGGYTF
NA,TRBJ2-2,TRBV10-3,NA,TGTGCCATCAGTCTACTCCTGAGGGGAGACGGGGAGCTGTTTTTT,CAISLLLRGDGELFF
NA,TRBJ2-7,TRBV2,NA,TGTGCCAGCAGGCCGGTATCTGATGCATCCTACGAGCAATACTTC,CASRPVSDASYEQYF
TRBD1,TRBJ1-1,TRBV5-1,NA,TGCGCCAGCAGTCGCACAGGGGGCCTAACTGAAGCTTTCTTT,CASSRTGGLTEAFF
TRBD2,TRBJ2-1,TRBV7-9,once,TGTGCCAGCAGCCCGAGGACTAGCGGGCGTCATCCCTACAATGAGCAGTTCTTC,CASSPRTSGRHPYNEQFF
NA,TRBJ1-2,TRBV4-3,once,TGCGCCAGCAGCCAAGATGGACGGTTGTCCTATGGCTACACCTTC,CASSQDGRLSYGYTF
TRBD2,TRBJ2-5,TRBV5-1,NA,TGCGCCAGCAGCGAAGGGACTAGCGGGAGCTCGGTGACCCAGTACTTC,CASSEGTSGSSVTQYF
TRBD1,TRBJ2-5,TRBV4-3,once,TGCGCCAGCAGCCAAGAGTACCGGACAGGGATAGAGACCCAGTACTTC,CASSQEYRTGIETQYF
NA,TRBJ2-7,TRBV5-1,once,TGCGCCAGCAGCTTGCCTGGGGGTGACGAGCAGTACTTC,CASSLPGGDEQYF
NA,TRBJ2-7,TRBV27,NA,TGTGCCAGCAGTTTATTGGGGGCCGGGACACTCTACGAGCAGTACTTC,CASSLLGAGTLYEQYF
NA,TRBJ2-7,TRBV2,once,TGTGCCAGCTCCCCGGGGAGGGGGATCTACGAGCAGTACTTC,CASSPGRGIYEQYF
NA,TRBJ1-5,TRBV7-8,once,TGTGCCAGCAGCTTGACAGATGGGTACAATCAGCCCCAGCATTTT,CASSLTDGYNQPQHF
NA,TRBJ2-5,TRBV18,NA,TGTGCCAGCTCACCAGGCAAAGAGACCCAGTACTTC,CASSPGKETQYF
NA,TRBJ2-6,TRBV4-3,once,TGCGCCAGCAGCCAACTTATCTCTGGGGCCAACGTCCTGACTTTC,CASSQLISGANVLTF
TRBD2,TRBJ2-1,TRBV7-9,NA,TGTGCCAGCTCCACAAATAGCGGGAGTGGGTACAATGAGCAGTTCTTC,CASSTNSGSGYNEQFF
NA,TRBJ2-3,TRBV6-6,NA,TGTGCCAGCAGTCCAGGGTCAGATACGCAGTATTTT,CASSPGSDTQYF
TRBD2,TRBJ2-1,TRBV11-3,NA,TGTGCCAGCAGTGGGTTAGCGGGTAATGAGCAGTTCTTC,CASSGLAGNEQFF
NA,TRBJ2-3,TRBV7-3,NA,TGTGCCAGCAGCCTTTCCGGGGCTACATATACGCAGTATTTT,CASSLSGATYTQYF
NA,TRBJ2-7,TRBV9,NA,TGTGCCAGCAGCGTAGGTCCCCTGGGGAGAAACAGCTACTACGAGCAGTACTTC,CASSVGPLGRNSYYEQYF
NA,TRBJ1-2,TRBV6-5,NA,TGTGCCAGCACTTCCTCGGGAGTTGGCTACACCTTC,CASTSSGVGYTF
TRBD2,TRBJ2-3,TRBV2,NA,TGTGCCAGCAGACCGAAAAGCGGGAGGAACACAGATACGCAGTATTTT,CASRPKSGRNTDTQYF
NA,TRBJ2-5,TRBV5-5,NA,TGTGCCAGCAGACTCAGGGTTGCCCCGGGAGAGACCCAGTACTTC,CASRLRVAPGETQYF
TRBD2,TRBJ2-3,TRBV4-1,NA,TGCGCCAGCAGCCAAGTGGCTAGCGGGACCGATACGCAGTATTTT,CASSQVASGTDTQYF
NA,TRBJ2-7,TRBV27,NA,TGTGCCAGCAGTTTTCGGCCGGGCACCTCCTACGAGCAGTACTTC,CASSFRPGTSYEQYF
TRBD1,TRBJ2-7,TRBV28,many,TGTGCCAGCAGTGGGACAGACTACGAGCAGTACTTC,CASSGTDYEQYF
TRBD2,TRBJ2-5,TRBV2,NA,TGTGCCAGCAACCTAGGCGGAGCGGGGGAGACCCAGTACTTC,CASNLGGAGETQYF
NA,TRBJ2-5,TRBV29-1,NA,TGCAGCGCCCGGGTTGTTCAGGAGACCCAGTACTTC,CSARVVQETQYF
TRBD2,TRBJ2-3,TRBV28,NA,TGTGCCAGCAGCTCCCATGGACTAGCGGGAGCGGCGCAGTATTTT,CASSSHGLAGAAQYF
NA,TRBJ2-3,TRBV27,NA,TGTGCCAGCAGTTTAGGGGGAGTCGGCACAGATACGCAGTATTTT,CASSLGGVGTDTQYF
NA,TRBJ1-2,TRBV11-2,NA,TGTGCCAGCCTCGGGCAGGCCAAAGGTTGGCGGTATGGCTACACCTTC,CASLGQAKGWRYGYTF
TRBD2,TRBJ2-4,TRBV4-1,NA,TGCGCCAGCAGCCAAGGTGGACTAGCGGGGCAAGTAGCCAAAAACATTCAGTACTTC,CASSQGGLAGQVAKNIQYF
NA,TRBJ1-2,TRBV9,once,TGTGCCAGCAGCGTAGGTGGGGGCTACACCTTC,CASSVGGGYTF
TRBD1,TRBJ2-7,TRBV7-6,NA,TGTGCCAGCAGCCGAGACAGGGATTCCTACGAGCAGTACTTC,CASSRDRDSYEQYF
TRBD1,TRBJ1-2,TRBV20-1,NA,TGCATTGGACAGGGAAATGGCTACACCTTC,CIGQGNGYTF
TRBD1,TRBJ1-4,TRBV19,NA,TGTGCCAGTAGTACAGGACAGGGTAATGAAAAACTGTTTTTT,CASSTGQGNEKLFF
NA,TRBJ1-3,TRBV29-1,NA,TGCAGCGTTGGGGAGAGCCAAAACACCATATATTTT,CSVGESQNTIYF
NA,TRBJ2-7,TRBV30,once,TGTGCCTGGAGTCCCCTCCTGGCCGGGGTGCTCGAGCAGTACTTC,CAWSPLLAGVLEQYF
TRBD1,TRBJ1-1,TRBV6-4,NA,TGTGCCAGCAGGGACAGGGTATCTACTGAAGCTTTCTTT,CASRDRVSTEAFF
NA,TRBJ2-2,TRBV7-9,NA,TGTGCCAGCAGCTCCAGGGGAGGGGCCACCGGGGAGCTGTTTTTT,CASSSRGGATGELFF
TRBD1,TRBJ2-5,TRBV28,NA,TGTGCCAGCAGTTGGGACAGTCAAGAGACCCAGTACTTC,CASSWDSQETQYF
TRBD1,TRBJ2-1,TRBV19,once,TGTGCCAGTAGTACCGGACAGGTCTACAATGAGCAGTTCTTC,CASSTGQVYNEQFF
NA,TRBJ1-5,TRBV5-8,once,TGTGCCAGCAGCTTGGAACCGTATAGCAATCAGCCCCAGCATTTT,CASSLEPYSNQPQHF
NA,TRBJ2-4,TRBV20-1,NA,TGCAGTGCTAGTAGGGGAAACATTCAGTACTTC,CSASRGNIQYF
NA,TRBJ2-3,TRBV19,NA,TGTGCCAGTAGTACAGGGAAGGATACGCAGTATTTT,CASSTGKDTQYF
TRBD1,TRBJ1-4,TRBV5-1,NA,TGCGCCAGCAGCTTGGGCCAGACAGGGGGGTCAAAACTGTTTTTT,CASSLGQTGGSKLFF
NA,TRBJ1-2,TRBV2,NA,TGTGCCAGCAGCCTAACCGGAGAGTATCATGGCTACACCTTC,CASSLTGEYHGYTF
NA,TRBJ2-7,TRBV5-1,NA,TGCGCCAGCAGCTTGGACGGCCACTACGAGCAGTACTTC,CASSLDGHYEQYF
TRBD1,TRBJ2-3,TRBV13,NA,TGTGCCAGCAGCTCCCGACAGGGAACAGATACGCAGTATTTT,CASSSRQGTDTQYF
TRBD1,TRBJ1-5,TRBV5-5,NA,TGTGCCAGCAGCTTAGGACAGGGGGCGTTTATTCAGCCCCAGCATTTT,CASSLGQGAFIQPQHF